The rows below give T cell receptor beta chains drawn from one sample of a study of early T cells in non-severe SARS-CoV-2 infection. TCRdb re-called the 5' RACE reads through MiXCR, storing one row per CDR3 protein. The sample has tens of thousands of distinct CDR3 sequences, roughly 5% seen once; the top ten hold roughly 27%. The specimen was whole blood. The receptors stem from an adult who was a healthcare worker with PCR-confirmed SARS-CoV-2 infection or an uninfected control (not recorded which). CDR3s include the opening cysteine and the closing phenylalanine or tryptophan. The D gene is left open where the match is weak. Clone size is stated in some rows and not others, as once, few, many or a class when expanded.

j_call: TRBJ2-1
cdr3_length: 13
clone_size: few
v_call: TRBV11-3
d_call: -
cdr3_aa: CASSLQGYNEQFF
cdr3_nt: TGTGCCAGCAGCTTACAAGGGTACAATGAGCAGTTCTTC

j_call: TRBJ2-1
cdr3_length: 16
clone_size: many
v_call: TRBV11-2
d_call: TRBD2
cdr3_aa: CASSSFAGGPSNEQFF
cdr3_nt: TGTGCCAGCAGCTCATTTGCGGGGGGGCCTAGCAATGAGCAGTTCTTC

j_call: TRBJ2-3
cdr3_length: 12
clone_size: few
v_call: TRBV7-9
d_call: -
cdr3_aa: CASSLSSDTQYF
cdr3_nt: TGTGCCAGCAGCTTATCGTCAGATACGCAGTATTTT

j_call: TRBJ1-2
cdr3_length: 12
clone_size: many
v_call: TRBV12-3/TRBV12-4
d_call: -
cdr3_aa: CASSLGVGGYTF
cdr3_nt: TGTGCCAGCAGTTTGGGGGTAGGAGGCTACACCTTC

j_call: TRBJ1-1
cdr3_length: 11
clone_size: many
v_call: TRBV7-2
d_call: -
cdr3_aa: CASSWATEAFF
cdr3_nt: TGTGCCAGCAGCTGGGCCACTGAAGCTTTCTTT

j_call: TRBJ2-1
cdr3_length: 14
clone_size: many
v_call: TRBV11-2
d_call: -
cdr3_aa: CASSLGSGPNEQFF
cdr3_nt: TGTGCCAGCAGCCTCGGAAGCGGGCCAAATGAGCAGTTCTTC

j_call: TRBJ2-3
cdr3_length: 15
clone_size: few
v_call: TRBV4-2
d_call: -
cdr3_aa: CASSQLWDRADTQYF
cdr3_nt: TGTGCCAGCAGCCAATTATGGGATCGGGCAGATACGCAGTATTTT

j_call: TRBJ2-7
cdr3_length: 12
clone_size: few
v_call: TRBV10-2
d_call: -
cdr3_aa: CASSLLVSEQYF
cdr3_nt: TGCGCCAGCAGCCTTCTTGTTTCCGAGCAGTACTTC

j_call: TRBJ2-3
cdr3_length: 13
clone_size: -
v_call: TRBV12-3/TRBV12-4
d_call: TRBD2
cdr3_aa: CASNIAGVGGQYF
cdr3_nt: TGTGCCAGCAACATAGCGGGGGTCGGGGGGCAGTATTTT

j_call: TRBJ2-5
cdr3_length: 13
clone_size: few
v_call: TRBV10-3
d_call: -
cdr3_aa: CATRGALGEAQYF
cdr3_nt: TGTGCCACCAGAGGGGCCCTCGGGGAGGCCCAGTACTTC

j_call: TRBJ2-1
cdr3_length: 17
clone_size: many
v_call: TRBV11-2
d_call: -
cdr3_aa: CASSPAVVAVSYNEQFF
cdr3_nt: TGTGCCAGCAGCCCTGCCGTCGTAGCGGTCTCCTACAATGAGCAGTTCTTC

j_call: TRBJ2-1
cdr3_length: 13
clone_size: many
v_call: TRBV11-2
d_call: TRBD1
cdr3_aa: CASSLQGQGIRFF
cdr3_nt: TGTGCCAGCAGCTTACAGGGACAGGGAATTCGGTTCTTC

j_call: TRBJ2-6
cdr3_length: 17
clone_size: -
v_call: TRBV4-1
d_call: TRBD1
cdr3_aa: CASSQVTGTGEANVLTF
cdr3_nt: TGCGCCAGCAGCCAAGTGACCGGGACAGGGGAAGCCAACGTCCTGACTTTC

j_call: TRBJ2-7
cdr3_length: 14
clone_size: many
v_call: TRBV11-2
d_call: -
cdr3_aa: CASSLTPSGYEQYF
cdr3_nt: TGTGCCAGCAGCTTAACCCCGTCGGGTTACGAGCAGTACTTC

j_call: TRBJ2-7
cdr3_length: 14
clone_size: many
v_call: TRBV7-2
d_call: TRBD2
cdr3_aa: CASSSGTGRGEQYF
cdr3_nt: TGTGCCAGCAGCTCCGGGACTGGGAGGGGCGAGCAGTACTTC

j_call: TRBJ2-1
cdr3_length: 17
clone_size: many
v_call: TRBV16
d_call: TRBD1
cdr3_aa: CASSQSPRGPSYNEQFF
cdr3_nt: TGTGCCAGCAGCCAATCTCCCAGGGGGCCATCCTACAATGAGCAGTTCTTC

j_call: TRBJ2-1
cdr3_length: 13
clone_size: many
v_call: TRBV27
d_call: -
cdr3_aa: CASSSNLGDEQFF
cdr3_nt: TGTGCCAGCAGTTCCAACCTAGGCGATGAGCAGTTCTTC

j_call: TRBJ1-5
cdr3_length: 16
clone_size: many
v_call: TRBV27
d_call: -
cdr3_aa: CASSPDSYYSNQPQHF
cdr3_nt: TGTGCCAGCAGTCCCGACAGCTATTATAGCAATCAGCCCCAGCATTTT

j_call: TRBJ1-5
cdr3_length: 13
clone_size: few
v_call: TRBV30
d_call: TRBD1
cdr3_aa: CAWSRTGRQPQHF
cdr3_nt: TGTGCCTGGAGCCGGACAGGGCGTCAGCCCCAGCATTTT

j_call: TRBJ2-7
cdr3_length: 13
clone_size: many
v_call: TRBV29-1
d_call: TRBD1
cdr3_aa: CSVPGQGSYEQYF
cdr3_nt: TGCAGCGTTCCGGGACAGGGTTCCTACGAGCAGTACTTC

j_call: TRBJ2-1
cdr3_length: 15
clone_size: many
v_call: TRBV7-8
d_call: TRBD1
cdr3_aa: CASSLARGLRNEQFF
cdr3_nt: TGTGCCAGCAGCTTAGCCAGGGGGCTTAGGAATGAGCAGTTCTTC

j_call: TRBJ2-1
cdr3_length: 12
clone_size: many
v_call: TRBV20-1
d_call: -
cdr3_aa: CSASGPGDEQFF
cdr3_nt: TGCAGTGCCTCCGGGCCAGGGGATGAGCAGTTCTTC

j_call: TRBJ1-5
cdr3_length: 15
clone_size: many
v_call: TRBV7-2
d_call: -
cdr3_aa: CASSPFGGPNQPQHF
cdr3_nt: TGTGCCAGCAGCCCATTTGGGGGTCCCAATCAGCCCCAGCATTTT

j_call: TRBJ1-2
cdr3_length: 19
clone_size: many
v_call: TRBV4-2
d_call: TRBD1
cdr3_aa: CASSQATQGAIGIFYGYTF
cdr3_nt: TGTGCCAGCAGCCAAGCGACACAGGGGGCAATCGGGATCTTCTATGGCTACACCTTC

j_call: TRBJ1-1
cdr3_length: 13
clone_size: many
v_call: TRBV12-3/TRBV12-4
d_call: TRBD1
cdr3_aa: CAGGQGLNTEAFF
cdr3_nt: TGTGCCGGGGGACAGGGGCTGAACACTGAAGCTTTCTTT

j_call: TRBJ2-7
cdr3_length: 12
clone_size: -
v_call: TRBV30
d_call: -
cdr3_aa: CAWKFAGYEQYF
cdr3_nt: TGTGCCTGGAAGTTTGCGGGCTACGAGCAGTACTTC

j_call: TRBJ1-1
cdr3_length: 9
clone_size: many
v_call: TRBV20-1
d_call: -
cdr3_aa: CSAPALGAF
cdr3_nt: TGCAGTGCTCCGGCCCTCGGGGCCTTT

j_call: TRBJ2-7
cdr3_length: 13
clone_size: many
v_call: TRBV5-1
d_call: -
cdr3_aa: CASSLDLYYEQYF
cdr3_nt: TGCGCCAGCAGCTTGGACCTCTACTACGAGCAGTACTTC

j_call: TRBJ1-6
cdr3_length: 15
clone_size: -
v_call: TRBV4-3
d_call: -
cdr3_aa: CASSLIGLGDSPLHF
cdr3_nt: TGCGCCAGCAGCCTAATTGGACTCGGGGATTCACCCCTCCACTTT

j_call: TRBJ1-5
cdr3_length: 13
clone_size: few
v_call: TRBV19
d_call: -
cdr3_aa: CASSNQGNQPQHF
cdr3_nt: TGTGCCAGTAGTAATCAGGGCAATCAGCCCCAGCATTTT

j_call: TRBJ2-7
cdr3_length: 15
clone_size: many
v_call: TRBV6-2/TRBV6-3
d_call: -
cdr3_aa: CASSSQGKSSYEQYF
cdr3_nt: TGTGCCAGCAGTTCGCAGGGGAAGAGCTCCTACGAGCAGTACTTC

j_call: TRBJ1-2
cdr3_length: 14
clone_size: many
v_call: TRBV28
d_call: -
cdr3_aa: CASSFVGRSDGYTF
cdr3_nt: TGTGCCAGCAGTTTTGTAGGCAGATCGGATGGCTACACCTTC

j_call: TRBJ2-1
cdr3_length: 15
clone_size: -
v_call: TRBV7-3
d_call: -
cdr3_aa: CASSLNYGPSSEQFF
cdr3_nt: TGTGCCAGCAGCTTAAATTATGGCCCGTCGAGTGAGCAGTTCTTC

j_call: TRBJ1-2
cdr3_length: 14
clone_size: -
v_call: TRBV12-3/TRBV12-4
d_call: -
cdr3_aa: CASSLPGGARGYTF
cdr3_nt: TGTGCCAGCAGTCTACCCGGGGGGGCGCGAGGCTACACCTTC

j_call: TRBJ1-2
cdr3_length: 15
clone_size: many
v_call: TRBV4-2
d_call: TRBD1
cdr3_aa: CASSQDLDRGYGYTF
cdr3_nt: TGTGCCAGCAGCCAAGATCTTGACAGGGGCTATGGCTACACCTTC

j_call: TRBJ2-3
cdr3_length: 12
clone_size: -
v_call: TRBV30
d_call: -
cdr3_aa: CALEWGYGAQYF
cdr3_nt: TGTGCTTTGGAGTGGGGCTACGGGGCGCAGTATTTT

j_call: TRBJ1-1
cdr3_length: 15
clone_size: many
v_call: TRBV12-3/TRBV12-4
d_call: -
cdr3_aa: CASSLKGSGNTEAFF
cdr3_nt: TGTGCCAGCAGTTTAAAGGGGTCGGGGAACACTGAAGCTTTCTTT

j_call: TRBJ2-3
cdr3_length: 11
clone_size: -
v_call: TRBV15
d_call: -
cdr3_aa: CATRSTDTQYF
cdr3_nt: TGTGCCACCAGGTCCACAGATACGCAGTATTTT

j_call: TRBJ2-5
cdr3_length: 14
clone_size: -
v_call: TRBV7-2
d_call: TRBD1
cdr3_aa: CASSPGWGQETQYF
cdr3_nt: TGTGCCAGCAGCCCCGGATGGGGACAGGAGACCCAGTACTTC

j_call: TRBJ1-2
cdr3_length: 11
clone_size: many
v_call: TRBV6-2/TRBV6-3
d_call: -
cdr3_aa: CAAATLYGYTF
cdr3_nt: TGTGCCGCCGCGACTTTATATGGCTACACCTTC

j_call: TRBJ1-1
cdr3_length: 14
clone_size: few
v_call: TRBV4-2
d_call: -
cdr3_aa: CASSHEGVGTEAFF
cdr3_nt: TGTGCCAGCAGCCATGAAGGAGTGGGCACTGAAGCTTTCTTT

j_call: TRBJ1-1
cdr3_length: 14
clone_size: -
v_call: TRBV5-5
d_call: -
cdr3_aa: CASSLDGLNTEAFF
cdr3_nt: TGTGCCAGCAGCTTGGACGGCTTGAACACTGAAGCTTTCTTT

j_call: TRBJ2-1
cdr3_length: 14
clone_size: many
v_call: TRBV7-9
d_call: TRBD1
cdr3_aa: CASSMGQGINEQFF
cdr3_nt: TGTGCCAGCAGCATGGGACAGGGAATCAATGAGCAGTTCTTC

j_call: TRBJ1-5
cdr3_length: 15
clone_size: -
v_call: TRBV5-5
d_call: -
cdr3_aa: CASSLSGQVGLTQHF
cdr3_nt: TGTGCCAGCAGCTTAAGTGGCCAGGTGGGATTGACCCAGCATTTT

j_call: TRBJ2-5
cdr3_length: 14
clone_size: -
v_call: TRBV9
d_call: -
cdr3_aa: CASSVRAGYETQYF
cdr3_nt: TGTGCCAGCAGCGTAAGGGCAGGGTATGAGACCCAGTACTTC